This is a list of T cell receptor beta chains from one sample in a study of T cells in tumors after PD-1 blockade. Produced via immunoSEQ multiplex PCR; TCRdb's table is partial and in-frame only. The table includes under 50,000 clones, approximately 80% detected once. The specimen comprised PBMCs, sampled before anti-PD-1 therapy. The source is a human donor with advanced basal cell or squamous cell carcinoma (not recorded which). The CDR3 runs from the conserved cysteine through the conserved F or W. The order of the fields is V gene, J gene, clone size, CDR3 protein. Only some rows state a clone size, as once, few, many or a class for expanded clones.

>TRBV5-6|TRBJ2-7|-
CASSLTGPYEQYF
>TRBV7-2|TRBJ1-1|-
CASSPVDLNTEAFF
>TRBV28|TRBJ2-7|-
CASSPPGLAGVYEQYF
>TRBV10-2|TRBJ1-1|-
CASSEKGPGGTEAFF
>TRBV2|TRBJ1-5|-
CASRQGQRNQPQHF
>TRBV2|TRBJ2-7|-
CASNKGHDYEQYF
>TRBV3-1/TRBV3-2|TRBJ2-3|-
CASTASRADTDTQYF
>TRBV28|TRBJ2-5|-
CASSFPQAGVEETQYF
>TRBV13|TRBJ2-7|few
CASSLEPAGTAYEQYF
>TRBV4-2|TRBJ1-4|-
CASSQVTSGNEKLFF
>TRBV9|TRBJ1-4|once
CASSSGNAEKLFF
>TRBV19|TRBJ2-5|-
CASSIAYPTRSAGEETQYF
>TRBV5-1|TRBJ2-1|medium-sized
CASSLTGENEQFF
>TRBV2|TRBJ2-2|-
CASSSTATGELFF
>TRBV7-9|TRBJ1-3|-
CASSPPGQGHTIYF
>TRBV19|TRBJ1-5|few
CASSGTGGAGQPQHF
>TRBV12-3/TRBV12-4|TRBJ2-3|-
CASTPGADTQYF
>TRBV6-2/TRBV6-3|TRBJ2-5|once
CASSYVGGRQEIQYF
>TRBV5-1|TRBJ2-1|-
CASSRVLAGGMNEQFF
>TRBV18|TRBJ1-1|-
CASSPRANTEAFF
>TRBV18|TRBJ1-1|-
CASSSPGTGANTEAFF
>TRBV7-9|TRBJ2-7|-
CASSSLELAGYEQYF
>TRBV11-3|TRBJ2-3|-
CASSLDSGATDTQYF
>TRBV3-1/TRBV3-2|TRBJ2-7|few
CASSQDLASGYEQYF
>TRBV6-5|TRBJ2-1|few
CASSQMRGGYNEQFF
>TRBV10-3|TRBJ2-5|-
CAISVTLGEETQYF
>TRBV4-1|TRBJ2-1|-
CASSQVNMVSYNEQFF
>TRBV5-1|TRBJ2-2|-
CASSYNPRGPGELFF
>TRBV18|TRBJ1-2|-
CASSRDSSNYGYTF
>TRBV19|TRBJ1-2|-
CASSPGQGGYGYTF
>TRBV5-6|TRBJ1-1|-
CASSLLGTGRNTEAFF
>TRBV4-1|TRBJ2-7|-
CASSPRTLAGVQPSEQYF
>TRBV6-1|TRBJ2-7|-
CASSELGLRGEQYF
>TRBV19|TRBJ2-1|-
CASSTRGLAVRNEQFF
>TRBV4-2|TRBJ1-6|few
CASSQVVWGDNSPLHF
>TRBV6-5|TRBJ1-3|once
CASSTQGRSGNTIYF
>TRBV6-1|TRBJ1-2|-
CASSEGRGGVNGYTF
>TRBV19|TRBJ2-3|medium-sized
CASSMTGTGEVTDTQYF
>TRBV29-1|TRBJ2-1|-
CSTGQGHNEQFF
>TRBV5-4|TRBJ2-2|-
CASSLAYTGELFF
>TRBV5-1|TRBJ2-1|-
CASSLQPREANNEQFF
>TRBV20-1|TRBJ2-1|-
CSASLAGDFNEQFF
>TRBV19|TRBJ2-1|-
CATKGRDPYNEQFF
>TRBV6-5|TRBJ2-7|-
CASRKTHSYEQYF
>TRBV27|TRBJ2-3|-
CASSSDYTQYF
>TRBV28|TRBJ1-2|-
CARKRGGDRGYGYTF
>TRBV5-1|TRBJ2-6|-
CASSLGQHSGANVLTF
>TRBV15|TRBJ2-5|-
CATSSNTGFEETQYF
>TRBV3-1/TRBV3-2|TRBJ2-7|-
CASSLGQYLSYEQYF
>TRBV4-1|TRBJ2-4|-
CASSQGQGDIQYF
>TRBV5-4|TRBJ2-7|-
CASSPAGNSYEQYF
>TRBV9|TRBJ2-4|once
CASSVGLSGVQYF
>TRBV7-8|TRBJ1-2|-
CASSLESRGYTF
>TRBV7-9|TRBJ1-1|-
CASSFEVTEAFF
>TRBV19|TRBJ2-5|few
CASSPDFQETQYF
>TRBV28|TRBJ1-6|few
CASVPQGANSPLHF
>TRBV4-2|TRBJ2-7|-
CASSQEKGGYEQYF
>TRBV6-5|TRBJ2-7|-
CASSFSGTGVLREQYF
>TRBV10-3|TRBJ2-3|-
CATLAGGTDTQYF